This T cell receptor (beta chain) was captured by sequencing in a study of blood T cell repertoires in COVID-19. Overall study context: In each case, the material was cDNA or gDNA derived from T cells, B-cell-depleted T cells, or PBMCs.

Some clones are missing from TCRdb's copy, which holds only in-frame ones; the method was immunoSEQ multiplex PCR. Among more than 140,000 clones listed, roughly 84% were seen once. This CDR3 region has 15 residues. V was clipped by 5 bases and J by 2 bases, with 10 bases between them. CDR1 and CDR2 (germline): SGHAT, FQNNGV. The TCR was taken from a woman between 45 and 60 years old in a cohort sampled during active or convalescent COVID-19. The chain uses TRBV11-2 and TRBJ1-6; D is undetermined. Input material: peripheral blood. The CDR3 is CASSLREAYNSPLHF. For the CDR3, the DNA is TGTGCCAGCAGCCTCCGGGAGGCCTATAATTCACCCCTCCACTTT.